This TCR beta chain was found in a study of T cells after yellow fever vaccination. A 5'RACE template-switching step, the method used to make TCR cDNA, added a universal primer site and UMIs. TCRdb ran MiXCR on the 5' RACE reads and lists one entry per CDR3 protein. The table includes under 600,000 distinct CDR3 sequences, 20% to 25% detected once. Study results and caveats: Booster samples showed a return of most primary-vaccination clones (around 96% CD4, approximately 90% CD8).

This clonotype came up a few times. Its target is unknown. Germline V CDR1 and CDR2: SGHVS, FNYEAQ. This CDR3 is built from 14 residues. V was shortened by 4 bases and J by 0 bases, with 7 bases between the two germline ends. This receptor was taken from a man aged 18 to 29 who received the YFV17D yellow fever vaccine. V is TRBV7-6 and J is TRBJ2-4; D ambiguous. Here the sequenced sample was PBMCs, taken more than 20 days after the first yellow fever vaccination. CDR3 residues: CASSWQLAKNIQYF. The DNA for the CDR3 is TGTGCCAGCAGCTGGCAACTAGCCAAAAACATTCAGTACTTC.